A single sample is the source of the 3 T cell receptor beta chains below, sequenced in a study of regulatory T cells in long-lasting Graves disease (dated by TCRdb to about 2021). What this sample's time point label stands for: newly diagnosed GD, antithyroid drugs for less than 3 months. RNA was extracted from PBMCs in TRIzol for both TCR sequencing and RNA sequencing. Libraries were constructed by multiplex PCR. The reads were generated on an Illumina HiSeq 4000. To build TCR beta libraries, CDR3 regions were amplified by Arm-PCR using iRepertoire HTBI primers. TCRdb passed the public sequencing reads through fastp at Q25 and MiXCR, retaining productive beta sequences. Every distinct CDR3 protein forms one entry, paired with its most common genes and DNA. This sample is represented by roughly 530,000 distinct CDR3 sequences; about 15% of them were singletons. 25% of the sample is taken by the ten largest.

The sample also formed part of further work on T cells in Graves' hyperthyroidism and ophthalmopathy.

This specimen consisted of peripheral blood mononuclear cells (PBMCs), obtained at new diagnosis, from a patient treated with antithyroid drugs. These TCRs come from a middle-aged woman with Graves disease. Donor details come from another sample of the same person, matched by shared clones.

In nucleotides, the CDR3 is TGTGCCAGCAGCAACACCCTAGGGTCAGATACGCAGTATTTT. Protein sequence: CASSNTLGSDTQYF. The genes are TRBV2 and TRBJ2-3, with no clear D. This CDR3 contains 14 residues. Germline V gene data show CDR1 as SNHLY and CDR2 as FYNNEI. The V gene lost 6 bases and the J gene lost 4 bases, with 14 bases spanning the gap.

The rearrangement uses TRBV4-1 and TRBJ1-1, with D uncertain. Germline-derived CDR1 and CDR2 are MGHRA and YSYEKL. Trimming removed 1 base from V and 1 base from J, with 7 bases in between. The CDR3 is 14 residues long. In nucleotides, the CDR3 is TGCGCCAGCAGCCAAGGACTGAGGAACACTGAAGCTTTCTTT. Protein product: CASSQGLRNTEAFF.

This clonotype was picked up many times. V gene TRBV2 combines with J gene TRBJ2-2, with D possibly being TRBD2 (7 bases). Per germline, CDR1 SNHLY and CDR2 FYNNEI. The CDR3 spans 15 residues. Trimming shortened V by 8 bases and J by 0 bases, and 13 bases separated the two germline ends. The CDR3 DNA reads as TGTGCCAGCCGTGGGGGGGGCGCGAACACCGGGGAGCTGTTTTTT. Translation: CASRGGGANTGELFF.